These 29 T cell receptor beta chains were all obtained from the same sample, sequenced in a study of T cells in localized non-small cell lung cancer. The repertoire was sequenced with immunoSEQ multiplex PCR; TCRdb's copy has only in-frame clones and lacks some. This sample yields 65,000 to 95,000 clones, of which around 81% are seen a single time; around 21% belongs to the top ten. The sample was PBMCs, taken before any cancer treatment. The source of these receptors is a man between 40 and 75 years old with stage II squamous cell lung carcinoma.

V is TRBV4-2 and J is TRBJ1-3; no definite D call. This CDR3 region has 12 residues. Looked up from germline, CDR1 is LGHNA and CDR2 is YNFKEQ. Between the trimmed V and J ends, which lost 0 bases and 8 bases, there was a span of 5 bases. The CDR3 bases are TGTGCCAGCAGCCAAGATCCGTACACCATATATTTT. Its protein product is CASSQDPYTIYF.

The rearrangement joins TRBV2 to TRBJ2-7, with 13 bases lining up with TRBD2. The CDR3 covers 14 residues. The ends lost 4 bases at V and 3 bases at J; junction bases unmatched: 0. Germline V gene data show CDR1 as SNHLY and CDR2 as FYNNEI. The CDR3 reads CASSGLAGGYEQYF. CDR3 bases: TGTGCCAGCAGTGGACTAGCGGGAGGCTACGAGCAGTACTTC.

J is TRBJ2-7 and V is TRBV7-3; D possibly uses TRBD1 or TRBD2 (5 bases each). The germline V gene encodes CDR1 SGHTA and CDR2 FQGTGA. Trimming took 3 bases from V and 0 from J, leaving 12 bases between them. The CDR3 has 15 amino acids. The CDR3 coding sequence is TGTGCCAGCAGCTTTGGCCCGGGACCCTCCTACGAGCAGTACTTC. Encoded protein: CASSFGPGPSYEQYF.

The V gene is TRBV27, the J gene TRBJ2-1; D may correspond to TRBD1 or TRBD2 (7 bases each). The V end lost 4 bases, the J end lost 3 bases, and 19 bases lay between the germline ends. CDR1 is MNHEY, CDR2 SMNVEV, per germline (reference sequence). The CDR3 length is 17 residues. CDR3 loop: CASSSPLRGEGYNEQFF. The CDR3 DNA sequence: TGTGCCAGCAGTTCCCCTCTCAGGGGGGAGGGCTACAATGAGCAGTTCTTC.

This clone has more than one count but fewer than ten. The gene calls are TRBV28 and TRBJ2-1, with TRBD2 identical over 10 bases. The germline V gene encodes CDR1 MDHEN and CDR2 SYDVKM. The CDR3 totals 18 residues. Trimming cost V 3 bases and J 0 bases; bases outside gene matches: 8. The CDR3 sequence is CASSLGTSGVYSYNEQFF. The DNA for the CDR3 is TGTGCCAGCAGTTTGGGAACTAGCGGGGTCTACTCCTACAATGAGCAGTTCTTC.

The chain recombines TRBV5-6 with TRBJ2-5; the match to TRBD2 covers 7 bases. The V segment lost 1 base and the J segment 3 bases; nucleotides outside the gene matches: 9. Germline assignment: CDR1 SGHDT and CDR2 YYEEEE. CDR3 length: 16 residues. CDR3 loop: CASSLLGSSGKETQYF. The CDR3 coding sequence is TGTGCCAGCAGCTTGTTAGGGTCTAGCGGAAAAGAGACCCAGTACTTC.

The chain employs TRBV5-6 and TRBJ2-5; D is unresolved. Germline-derived CDR1 and CDR2 are SGHDT and YYEEEE. Trimming pared 7 bases from V and 5 bases from J, leaving 15 bases between. The CDR3 has 13 amino acids. The CDR3 DNA follows: TGTGCCAGCTCCAACCGGAGCCCCGAGACCCAGTACTTC. It yields the protein CASSNRSPETQYF. Based on the CDR3 plus reference TRBV5-6 and TRBJ2-5, the full variable domain is DAGVTQSPTHLIKTRGQQVTLRCSPKSGHDTVSWYQQALGQGPQFIFQYYEEEERQRGNFPDRFSGHQFPNYSSELNVNALLLGDSALYLCASSNRSPETQYFGPGTRLLVL.

The chain has TRBV5-1 and TRBJ1-1; 8 bases line up with TRBD1. The germline V gene has CDR1 SGHRS and CDR2 YFSETQ. The CDR3 loop spans 14 amino acids. J lost 7 bases, V lost 6 bases, and 11 bases had no gene match. CDR3 sequence reads: CASTRLTGEGEAFF. The CDR3 nucleotides read TGCGCCAGCACCCGACTGACAGGGGAAGGTGAAGCTTTCTTT.

The chain carries TRBV7-9 and TRBJ1-2, with TRBD1 as a possible D gene (5 bases). The CDR3 contains 15 residues. Germline CDR1 and CDR2: SEHNR and FQNEAQ (reference sequence). V lost 4 bases and J lost 7, with 19 bases in between. The CDR3 reads CASSSTPGIGAGYTF. The DNA of the CDR3 is TGTGCCAGCAGCTCAACGCCGGGGATAGGGGCTGGCTACACCTTC.

The chain has TRBV9 and TRBJ1-4; TRBD1 might be the D (5 bases). From germline, CDR1 is SGDLS and CDR2 YYNGEE. The CDR3 is made up of 15 amino acids. The V end lost 3 bases, the J end lost 0 bases, and 9 bases lay between the germline ends. CDR3 protein: CASSATGTTNEKLFF. Written as DNA, the CDR3 is TGTGCCAGCAGCGCCACAGGTACAACTAATGAAAAACTGTTTTTT.

This clone has only one observation. V usage is TRBV4-2 and J usage is TRBJ2-2; 10 bases align to TRBD1. The CDR3 length is 16 residues. With V trimmed by 4 bases and J by 4 bases, 6 bases remained unmatched. Per the germline V gene, CDR1 is LGHNA and CDR2 is YNFKEQ. The CDR3 DNA reads TGTGCCAGCAGCCCGAGACAGGGGGCGGTCACCGGGGAGCTGTTTTTT. Translated: CASSPRQGAVTGELFF.

V gene TRBV27 combines with J gene TRBJ2-5; D is uncertain. Germline values: CDR1 MNHEY, CDR2 SMNVEV (reference sequence). The ends were cut back, 5 bases at V and 5 bases at J, with 15 bases in the middle. The CDR3 is made up of 14 amino acids. In nucleotides, the CDR3 is TGTGCCAGCAGTCCCGGGTGGCTCCGGGAGACCCAGTACTTC. Translated: CASSPGWLRETQYF.

The chain uses TRBV6-5 and TRBJ2-7; 7 bases align to TRBD1. Germline trimming cut 7 bases from V and 2 bases from J; bases unmatched to any gene: 8. Germline CDR1 reads MNHEY; CDR2 reads SVGAGI. CDR3 size: 14 residues. CDR3 region: CASTQTGTTYEQYF. CDR3 sequence (DNA): TGTGCCAGCACCCAGACAGGGACAACCTACGAGCAGTACTTC.

This clone has just one count. The J gene is TRBJ2-7, the V gene TRBV6-1; no clear D gene. The CDR3 is 15 amino acids. Trimming cost V 1 base and J 2 bases, with 12 bases left between them. The germline V gene encodes CDR1 MNHNS and CDR2 SASEGT. CDR3 residues: CASSEEGDTAYEQYF. The CDR3 DNA follows: TGTGCCAGCAGTGAAGAGGGCGACACCGCCTACGAGCAGTACTTC.

The chain recombines TRBV5-1 with TRBJ1-5; TRBD1 aligns across 10 bases. The J segment lost 4 bases and the V segment lost 5 bases, leaving 3 bases of the junction unmatched. The CDR3 runs 14 residues. Germline CDR1 SGHRS, CDR2 YFSETQ. The CDR3 region is CASSRTGGNQPQHF. CDR3 DNA: TGCGCCAGCAGTCGGACAGGGGGAAATCAGCCCCAGCATTTT. Full variable domain (outside the CDR3, taken from reference TRBV5-1 and TRBJ1-5): KAGVTQTPRYLIKTRGQQVTLSCSPISGHRSVSWYQQTPGQGLQFLFEYFSETQRNKGNFPGRFSGRQFSNSRSEMNVSTLELGDSALYLCASSRTGGNQPQHFGDGTRLSIL.

The J gene is TRBJ2-1, the V gene TRBV5-1; D is uncertain. This CDR3 is 15 amino acids long. CDR1 and CDR2 (germline): SGHRS, YFSETQ. V was cut by 0 bases and J by 2 bases, with 9 bases left in between. This CDR3 is CASSLGTVTYNEQFF. The CDR3 bases are TGCGCCAGCAGCTTGGGGACCGTTACCTACAATGAGCAGTTCTTC.

This chain uses TRBV6-1 with TRBJ1-2, with a possible D match to TRBD1 (6 bases). V lost 9 bases, J lost 4 bases, and 21 bases lay in between. Germline V lookup: CDR1 MNHNS, CDR2 SASEGT. This CDR3 has 15 residues. CDR3 residues: CASLIPTGTGYGYTF. The CDR3 DNA follows: TGTGCCAGTCTAATACCAACAGGGACTGGCTATGGCTACACCTTC.

The genes are TRBV6-4 and TRBJ2-1; D is possibly TRBD2 (7 bases). The germline V gene encodes CDR1 MRHNA and CDR2 SNTAGT. The CDR3 has 15 residues. Trimming removed 6 bases from V and 1 base from J, with 13 bases in between. CDR3 sequence reads: CASSREGGSYNEQFF. DNA of the CDR3: TGTGCCAGCAGCCGCGAGGGGGGGTCCTACAATGAGCAGTTCTTC.

This chain joins TRBV4-2 and TRBJ1-2, with 8 bases aligning to TRBD1. The CDR3 totals 16 residues. Looked up from germline, CDR1 is LGHNA and CDR2 is YNFKEQ. With V trimmed by 0 bases and J by 2 bases, 5 bases remained unmatched. This CDR3 reads CASSQDSGQGNYGYTF. CDR3 coding DNA: TGTGCCAGCAGCCAAGATTCAGGACAGGGAAACTATGGCTACACCTTC.

The chain employs TRBV9 and TRBJ1-2; D gene unclear. V was cut by 0 bases and J by 8 bases, with 11 bases left in between. The CDR3 runs to 13 residues. The germline gives CDR1 SGDLS, CDR2 YYNGEE. CDR3 loop: CASSVDGLGGYTF. CDR3 DNA: TGTGCCAGCAGCGTAGATGGGCTGGGGGGCTACACCTTC.

CDR3 DNA: TGTGCCAGTAGTATGGATTCAGGGACCTATGGCTACACCTTC. This codes for CASSMDSGTYGYTF. The chain has TRBV19 and TRBJ1-2, with D possibly being TRBD1 (5 bases). V dropped 3 bases and J dropped 4 bases, with 12 bases sitting between them. CDR3 size: 14 residues. Germline CDR1 reads LNHDA; CDR2 reads SQIVND (reference sequence).

This clone was seen just once. The gene calls are TRBV5-1 and TRBJ2-1; a possible D gene is TRBD2 (5 bases). The germline V gene encodes CDR1 SGHRS and CDR2 YFSETQ. V lost 6 bases and J lost 10, with 17 bases in between. The CDR3 is 13 residues long. The CDR3 DNA reads as TGCGCCAGCACCGGGGTCCTCGGGGAAGAGCAGTTCTTC. This codes for CASTGVLGEEQFF.

The chain links TRBV5-1 to TRBJ2-1, with D possibly TRBD1 on 6 matching bases. With 4 bases removed from V and 4 bases from J, the gap between germline ends came to 15 bases. The germline V gene encodes CDR1 SGHRS and CDR2 YFSETQ. There are 15 residues in the CDR3. The CDR3 spells CASSPSKGVYNEQFF. The CDR3 region has the DNA TGCGCCAGCAGCCCGTCCAAGGGGGTTTACAATGAGCAGTTCTTC.

The CDR3 sequence is CASSPSGRANNEQFF. As DNA, the CDR3 is TGTGCCAGCAGCCCTAGCGGGAGGGCCAACAATGAGCAGTTCTTC. The chain links TRBV7-9 to TRBJ2-1, with TRBD2 matching over 12 bases. Germline V CDR1 and CDR2: SEHNR, FQNEAQ (reference sequence). The CDR3 has 15 residues. The trim removed 5 bases at V and 5 bases at J, leaving 4 bases unmatched.

Notes on this clone: The sample contains more than one DNA sequence encoding this CDR3. The CDR3 DNA reads as TGCGCCAGCAGCTTCGGACAGGGGGCGGAAAAACTGTTTTTT. It translates to CASSFGQGAEKLFF. This chain connects TRBV5-1 to TRBJ1-4; TRBD1 matches 11 bases. The germline CDR1 and CDR2 sequences are SGHRS and YFSETQ. V shed 2 bases and J 8 bases; nucleotides not matched to a gene: 2. The CDR3 length is 14 residues.

V is TRBV7-8 and J is TRBJ2-7; D is ambiguous. Germline lookup yields CDR1 SGHVS and CDR2 FQNEAQ. This CDR3 comprises 11 residues. V gave up 5 bases and J gave up 4 bases, with 6 bases separating them. The CDR3 loop reads CASSINYEQYF. CDR3 nucleotide sequence: TGTGCCAGCAGCATCAATTACGAGCAGTACTTC. Using reference TRBV7-8 and TRBJ2-7 for the parts outside the CDR3, the full variable domain is GAGVSQSPRYKVAKRGQDVALRCDPISGHVSLFWYQQALGQGPEFLTYFQNEAQLDKSGLPSDRFFAERPEGSVSTLKIQRTQQEDSAVYLCASSINYEQYFGPGTRLTVT.

The rearrangement uses TRBV19 and TRBJ2-7; D remains ambiguous. Trimming left V 1 base short and J 4 bases short, with 8 bases between. The CDR3 sequence is 13 residues long. Germline assignment: CDR1 LNHDA and CDR2 SQIVND (reference sequence). CDR3 bases: TGTGCCAGTAGTATAGGAACAGAATACGAGCAGTACTTC. Translated: CASSIGTEYEQYF.

Regarding this clone: Other nucleotide sequences in the sample specify the same CDR3. The chain employs TRBV5-1 and TRBJ1-3, with D perhaps matching TRBD1 (5 bases). With 0 bases removed from V and 4 bases from J, the gap between germline ends came to 8 bases. The germline V gene has CDR1 SGHRS and CDR2 YFSETQ. This CDR3 has 14 residues. The DNA for the CDR3 is TGCGCCAGCAGCTTGGACGGGGCGGGAAACACCATATATTTT. It yields the protein CASSLDGAGNTIYF.

This clone was observed a single time. The chain employs TRBV7-9 and TRBJ2-2; a possible D gene is TRBD1 (5 bases). This CDR3 is built from 16 residues. Germline-derived CDR1 and CDR2 are SEHNR and FQNEAQ (reference sequence). Trimming pared 1 base from V and 0 bases from J, leaving 9 bases between. CDR3 coding DNA: TGTGCCAGCAGCTTAGGGGGCAGCCCGAACACCGGGGAGCTGTTTTTT. Translation gives CASSLGGSPNTGELFF.